A selection of T cell receptor beta chains follows, all from one sample in a study of CD8+CD57+ T cells in acquired aplastic anemia. MiXCR, applied by TCRdb to the reads, yields one record per CDR3 protein. The repertoire holds fewer than 300,000 distinct CDR3 sequences, with 65% to 90% as singletons. Specimen: sorted CD4+, CD8+, or CD8+CD57+ T cells (not recorded which) from PBMCs. The source of these receptors is a human donor with aplastic anemia. Both conserved end residues are part of each CDR3. A D gene is named only where the DNA matches it firmly. Rows may omit the clone size; those that give it use once, few, many or a size class.

V,size,D,length,J,DNA,CDR3
TRBV9,.,.,14,TRBJ2-3,TGTGCCAGCAGCGTCAGGGAGCTACACAATGAGCAGTATTTT,CASSVRELHNEQYF
TRBV7-8,.,.,16,TRBJ1-2,TGTGCCAGCAGCTTAGCGGGAGGTCCCGTTACGCAGTGTTACACCTTC,CASSLAGGPVTQCYTF
TRBV6-9,.,TRBD1,19,TRBJ2-5,TGTGCCACCAGCAGGCTTCCACGGATCCGGGACAGGACCCAAGAGACCCAGTACTTC,CATSRLPRIRDRTQETQYF
TRBV7-2,.,.,15,TRBJ1-2,TGTGCCAGCAGCTGGGGTCGAGGGGCAAACGATCGCTACACCTTC,CASSWGRGANDRYTF
TRBV5-6,.,.,15,TRBJ1-1,TGTGCCAGCAGCTTGGCCGTCGCGGGAGGCACTGAAGCTTTCTTT,CASSLAVAGGTEAFF
TRBV24-1,.,.,13,TRBJ2-1,TGTGCCACCTTGCCAGGACTAACCGGAAGTCTGTCCTTC,CATLPGLTGSLSF
TRBV7-9,.,TRBD2,14,TRBJ2-7,TGTGCCAGCAGCGGCCAAAGAAGCGGGGGGGAGGATGAGTTC,CASSGQRSGGEDEF
TRBV20-1,.,TRBD1,15,TRBJ1-5,TGCAGTGCTAGAGATGAGGGGGCAGGCAATCAGCCCCAGCATTTT,CSARDEGAGNQPQHF
TRBV7-2,.,TRBD1,16,TRBJ2-5,TGTGCCAGCAGCTTGACAGGGAGAGCCGTCTATGAGACCCAGTACTTC,CASSLTGRAVYETQYF
TRBV19,once,TRBD2,15,TRBJ2-1,TGTACCGCCCGTGCCCTGGCGGGAGAGTACAATGAGCAGTTCTTC,CTARALAGEYNEQFF
TRBV7-3,.,.,14,TRBJ1-1,TGTGCCAGCAGCCGCCTTTATGGTGACGGTGAAGCTTTCTTT,CASSRLYGDGEAFF
TRBV7-9,.,TRBD2,13,TRBJ2-3,TGTGCCAGCGGCTTAGCGGGCACACCTGATACGCATTTT,CASGLAGTPDTHF
TRBV14,.,TRBD1,12,TRBJ1-1,TGTGCCAGCAGCTGGACAGGGTCTGAAGCTTTCTTT,CASSWTGSEAFF
TRBV4-3,.,.,14,TRBJ1-2,TGCGCCAGCAGCCAAGGCCACGGAGACTATGGCTACACCTTC,CASSQGHGDYGYTF
TRBV19,.,TRBD1,15,TRBJ2-1,TGTGCCAGTAGTACGATGGGACAGGGGTACAAGGATGAGTACTTC,CASSTMGQGYKDEYF
TRBV11-2,.,.,15,TRBJ2-5,TGTGCCAGCAGCCAAGGTGGGGGGCGGGGAGAGACCCAGTACTTC,CASSQGGGRGETQYF
TRBV7-9,.,.,13,TRBJ2-3,TGCGCCAGCAGCGCCGAGCCCCGGGATGAGCAGTACTTT,CASSAEPRDEQYF
TRBV7-8,once,TRBD2,16,TRBJ2-3,TGCGCCAGCAGCCTAGCGGGGAGACCCCCCGCTGATACGCAGTATTTT,CASSLAGRPPADTQYF
TRBV15,.,.,14,TRBJ2-7,TGTGCCACCAGTAAAGGCCGCGGGCAAGACGCGCAGTACTTC,CATSKGRGQDAQYF
TRBV7-9,few,.,16,TRBJ2-1,TGTGCCAGCAGCTTAGCGGGAGGTCCCGGGAGCGATGATCAGTTCTTC,CASSLAGGPGSDDQFF
TRBV7-2,.,.,14,TRBJ2-7,TGTGCCAGCAGTTTAGTGCGAGGTAACTACACGCAGTATTTC,CASSLVRGNYTQYF
TRBV10-3,medium-sized,TRBD1,15,TRBJ2-3,TGTGCCATCAGACAGGGGGAGCAAAGCACAGATACGCAGTATTTT,CAIRQGEQSTDTQYF
TRBV9,.,.,14,TRBJ2-7,TGTGCCAGCAGAGTCACAGGTTCGAACTATGGCTACAACTTC,CASRVTGSNYGYNF
TRBV7-3,.,.,14,TRBJ1-1,TGTGCCAGCAGCTCGTCCAGAATGAACACTGAAGCTTTCTTT,CASSSSRMNTEAFF
TRBV15,.,.,14,TRBJ2-1,TGTGCTGCCAGCAGATTCAGCGAGCAAGAGACCCGGTACTTC,CAASRFSEQETRYF
TRBV4-3,.,TRBD1,15,TRBJ2-7,TGCGCCAGCAGCCCCTTTTCTGGGACAGGGGTGAGGAAGTACTTC,CASSPFSGTGVRKYF
TRBV2,once,.,13,TRBJ1-1,TGTGCCAGCAGCTCCACCGAGGCAACTGCAGCTTTCTTT,CASSSTEATAAFF
TRBV7-9,once,.,15,TRBJ1-1,TGTGCCAGCACCTTAGATGGTAGCTACGGGGCCAACGTCTTCTTT,CASTLDGSYGANVFF